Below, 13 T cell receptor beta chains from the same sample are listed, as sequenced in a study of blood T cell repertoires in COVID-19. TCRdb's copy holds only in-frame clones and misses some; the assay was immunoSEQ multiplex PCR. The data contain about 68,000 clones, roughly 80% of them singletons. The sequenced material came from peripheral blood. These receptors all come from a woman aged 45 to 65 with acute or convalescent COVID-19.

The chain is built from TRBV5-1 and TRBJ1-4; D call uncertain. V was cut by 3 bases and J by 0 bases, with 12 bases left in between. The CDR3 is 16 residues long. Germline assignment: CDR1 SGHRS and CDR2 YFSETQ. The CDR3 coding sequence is TGCGCCAGCAGCTATCGACGGGGAGCAACTAATGAAAAACTGTTTTTT. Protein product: CASSYRRGATNEKLFF.

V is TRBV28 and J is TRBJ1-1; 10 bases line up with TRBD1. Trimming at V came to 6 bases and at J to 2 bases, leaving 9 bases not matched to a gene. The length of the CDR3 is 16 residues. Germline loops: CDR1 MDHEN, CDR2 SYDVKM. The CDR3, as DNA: TGTGCCAGCAGCCTAGCGACAGGGGGCTTTAACACTGAAGCTTTCTTT. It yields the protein CASSLATGGFNTEAFF.

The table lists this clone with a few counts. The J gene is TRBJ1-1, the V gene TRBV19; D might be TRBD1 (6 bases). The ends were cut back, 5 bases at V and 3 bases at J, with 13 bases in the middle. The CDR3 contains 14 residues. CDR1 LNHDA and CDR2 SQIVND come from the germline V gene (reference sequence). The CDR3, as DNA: TGTGCCAGTAGTCCAGGACAGTTGCACACTGAAGCTTTCTTT. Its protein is CASSPGQLHTEAFF.

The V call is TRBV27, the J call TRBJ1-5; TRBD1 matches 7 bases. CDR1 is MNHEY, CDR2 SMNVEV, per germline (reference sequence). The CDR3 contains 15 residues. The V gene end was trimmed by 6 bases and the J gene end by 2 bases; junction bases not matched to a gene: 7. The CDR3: CASSQGTVGNQPQHF. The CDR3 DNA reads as TGTGCCAGCAGCCAAGGGACAGTCGGCAATCAGCCCCAGCATTTT.

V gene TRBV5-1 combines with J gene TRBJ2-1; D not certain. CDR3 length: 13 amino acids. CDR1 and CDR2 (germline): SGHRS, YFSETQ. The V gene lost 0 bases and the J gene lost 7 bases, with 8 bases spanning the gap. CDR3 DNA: TGCGCCAGCAGCTTGGTTGCCGGGAATGAGCAGTTCTTC. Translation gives CASSLVAGNEQFF.

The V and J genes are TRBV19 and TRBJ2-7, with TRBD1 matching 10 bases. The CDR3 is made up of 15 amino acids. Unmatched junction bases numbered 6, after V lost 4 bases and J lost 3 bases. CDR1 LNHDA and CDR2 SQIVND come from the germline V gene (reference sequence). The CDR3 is CASSTLGQGGYEQYF. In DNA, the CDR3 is TGTGCCAGTAGTACCCTAGGACAGGGGGGCTACGAGCAGTACTTC.

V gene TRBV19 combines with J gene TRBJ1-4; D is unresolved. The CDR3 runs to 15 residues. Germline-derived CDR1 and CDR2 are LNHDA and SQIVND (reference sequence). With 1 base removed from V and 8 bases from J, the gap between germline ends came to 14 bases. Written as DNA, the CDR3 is TGTGCCAGTAGTATAGGGAACAGTGGAATGGAAAAACTGTTTTTT. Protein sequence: CASSIGNSGMEKLFF.

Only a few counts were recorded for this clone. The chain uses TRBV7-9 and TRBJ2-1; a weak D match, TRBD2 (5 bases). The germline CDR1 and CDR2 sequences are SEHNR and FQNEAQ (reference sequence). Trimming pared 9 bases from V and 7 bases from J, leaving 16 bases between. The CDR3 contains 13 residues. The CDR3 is CASGGLGGNEQFF. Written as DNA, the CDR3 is TGTGCCAGTGGAGGTTTAGGCGGTAATGAGCAGTTCTTC.

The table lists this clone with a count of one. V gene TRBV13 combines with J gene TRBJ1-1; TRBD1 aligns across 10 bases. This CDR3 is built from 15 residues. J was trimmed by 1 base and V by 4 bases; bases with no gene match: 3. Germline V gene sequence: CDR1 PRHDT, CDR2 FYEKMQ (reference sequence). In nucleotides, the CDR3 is TGTGCCAGCAGCTCGGGACAGGGGAAGAACACTGAAGCTTTCTTT. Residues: CASSSGQGKNTEAFF.

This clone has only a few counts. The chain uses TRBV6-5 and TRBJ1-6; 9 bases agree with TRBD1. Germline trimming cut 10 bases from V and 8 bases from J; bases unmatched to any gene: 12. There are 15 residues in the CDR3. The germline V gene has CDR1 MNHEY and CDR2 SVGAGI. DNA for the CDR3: TGTGCCAACGGACCCCGGGACAGGGTGGATTCACCCCTCCACTTT. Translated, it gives CANGPRDRVDSPLHF.

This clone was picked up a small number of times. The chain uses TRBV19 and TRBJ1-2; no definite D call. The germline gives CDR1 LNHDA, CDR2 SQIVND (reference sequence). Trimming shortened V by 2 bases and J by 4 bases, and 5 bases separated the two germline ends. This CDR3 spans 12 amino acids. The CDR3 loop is CASSIPGYGYTF. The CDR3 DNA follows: TGTGCCAGTAGTATACCAGGCTATGGCTACACCTTC.

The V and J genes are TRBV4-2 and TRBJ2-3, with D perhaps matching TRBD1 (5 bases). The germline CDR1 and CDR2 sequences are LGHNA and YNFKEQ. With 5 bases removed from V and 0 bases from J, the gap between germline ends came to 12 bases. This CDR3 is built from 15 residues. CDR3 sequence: CASSTQGASTDTQYF. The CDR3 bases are TGTGCCAGCAGCACACAAGGGGCCAGCACAGATACGCAGTATTTT.

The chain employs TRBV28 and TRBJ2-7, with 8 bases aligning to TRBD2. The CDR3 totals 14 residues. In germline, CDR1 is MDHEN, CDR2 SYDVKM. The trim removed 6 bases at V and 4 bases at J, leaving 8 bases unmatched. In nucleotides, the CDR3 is TGTGCCAGCAGGACCATTAGCGGGATTTACGAGCAGTACTTC. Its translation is CASRTISGIYEQYF.